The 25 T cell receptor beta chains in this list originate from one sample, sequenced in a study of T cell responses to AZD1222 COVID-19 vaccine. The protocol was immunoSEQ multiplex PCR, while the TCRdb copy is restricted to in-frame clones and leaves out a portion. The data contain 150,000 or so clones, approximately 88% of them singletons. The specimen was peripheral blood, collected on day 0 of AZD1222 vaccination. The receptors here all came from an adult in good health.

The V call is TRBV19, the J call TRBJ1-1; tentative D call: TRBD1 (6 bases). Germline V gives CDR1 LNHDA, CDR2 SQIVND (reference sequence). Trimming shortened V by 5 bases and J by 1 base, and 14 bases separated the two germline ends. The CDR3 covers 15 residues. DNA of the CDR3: TGTGCCAGTAGTGAAATCGGACAGCGGAACACTGAAGCTTTCTTT. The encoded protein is CASSEIGQRNTEAFF.

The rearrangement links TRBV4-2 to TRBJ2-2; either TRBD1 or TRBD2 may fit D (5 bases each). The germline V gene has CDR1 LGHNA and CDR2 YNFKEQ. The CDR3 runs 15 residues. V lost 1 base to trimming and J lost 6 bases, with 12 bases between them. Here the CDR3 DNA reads TGTGCCAGCAGCCAAGGGGACGTAGAGTCCGGGGAGCTGTTTTTT. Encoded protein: CASSQGDVESGELFF.

In nucleotides, the CDR3 is TGTGCCAGCAGTTTCTCGGACACCCGGCTTCACTATGGCTACACCTTC. Protein sequence: CASSFSDTRLHYGYTF. The gene calls are TRBV28 and TRBJ1-2; TRBD1 is a possible D gene (5 bases). Germline-derived CDR1 and CDR2 are MDHEN and SYDVKM. V was pared by 3 bases and J by 3 bases, with 17 bases between. The length of the CDR3 is 16 residues.

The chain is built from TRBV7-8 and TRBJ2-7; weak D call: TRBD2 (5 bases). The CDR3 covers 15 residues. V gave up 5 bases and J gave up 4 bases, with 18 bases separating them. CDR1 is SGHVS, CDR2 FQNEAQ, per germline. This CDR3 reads CASSQTDGLFYEQYF. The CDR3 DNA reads TGTGCCAGCAGCCAGACGGATGGACTGTTTTACGAGCAGTACTTC.

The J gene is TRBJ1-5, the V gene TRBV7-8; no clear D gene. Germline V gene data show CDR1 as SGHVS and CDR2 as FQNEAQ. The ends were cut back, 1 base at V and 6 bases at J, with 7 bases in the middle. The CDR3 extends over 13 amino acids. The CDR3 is CASSLDSGQPQHF. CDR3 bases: TGTGCCAGCAGCTTAGATAGCGGTCAGCCCCAGCATTTT.

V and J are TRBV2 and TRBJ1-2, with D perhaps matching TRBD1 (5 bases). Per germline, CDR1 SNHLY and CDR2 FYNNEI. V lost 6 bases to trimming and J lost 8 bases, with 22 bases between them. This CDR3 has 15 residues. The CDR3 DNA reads TGTGCCAGCAGCTCCCCGCCAGGCAGGGATGACGGCTACACCTTC. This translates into CASSSPPGRDDGYTF.

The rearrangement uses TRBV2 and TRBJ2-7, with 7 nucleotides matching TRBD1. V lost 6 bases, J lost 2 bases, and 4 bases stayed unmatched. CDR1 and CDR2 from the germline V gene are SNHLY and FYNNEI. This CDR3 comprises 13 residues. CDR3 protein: CASRAQGTYEQYF. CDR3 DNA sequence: TGTGCCAGCAGGGCACAGGGGACCTACGAGCAGTACTTC.

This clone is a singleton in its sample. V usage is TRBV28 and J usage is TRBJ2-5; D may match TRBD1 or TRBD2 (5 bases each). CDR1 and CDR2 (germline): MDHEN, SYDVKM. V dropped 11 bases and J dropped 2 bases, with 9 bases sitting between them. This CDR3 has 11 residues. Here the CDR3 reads CAGGEQETQYF. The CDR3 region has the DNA TGTGCCGGGGGAGAGCAAGAGACCCAGTACTTC.

In DNA, the CDR3 is TGTGCTAGTGGTTTAGGGCGAGATACGCAGTATTTT. It codes for CASGLGRDTQYF. V and J are TRBV12-5 and TRBJ2-3; D gene ambiguous. CDR1 and CDR2 (germline): LGHNT, FRNRAP. Trimming shortened V by 3 bases and J by 5 bases, and 6 bases separated the two germline ends. This CDR3 region has 12 residues.

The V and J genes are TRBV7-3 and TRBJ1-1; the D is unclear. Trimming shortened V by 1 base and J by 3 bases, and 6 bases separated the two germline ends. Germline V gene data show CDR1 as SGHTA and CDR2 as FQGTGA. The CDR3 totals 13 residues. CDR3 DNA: TGTGCCAGCAGCTTAAGTAGGGACACTGAAGCTTTCTTT. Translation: CASSLSRDTEAFF.

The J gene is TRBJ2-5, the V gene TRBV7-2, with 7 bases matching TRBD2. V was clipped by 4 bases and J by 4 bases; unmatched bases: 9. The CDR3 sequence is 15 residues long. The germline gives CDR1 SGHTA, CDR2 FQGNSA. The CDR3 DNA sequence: TGTGCCAGCAGCTCGAACCTAGGGAGGGGAGAGACCCAGTACTTC. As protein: CASSSNLGRGETQYF. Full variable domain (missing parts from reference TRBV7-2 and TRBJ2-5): GAGVSQSPSNKVTEKGKDVELRCDPISGHTALYWYRQSLGQGLEFLIYFQGNSAPDKSGLPSDRFSAERTGGSVSTLTIQRTQQEDSAVYLCASSSNLGRGETQYFGPGTRLLVL.

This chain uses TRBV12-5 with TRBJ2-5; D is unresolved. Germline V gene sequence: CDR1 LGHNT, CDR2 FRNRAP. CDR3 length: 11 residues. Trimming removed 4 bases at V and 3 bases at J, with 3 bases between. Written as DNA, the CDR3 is TGTGCTAGTGGTTATAAAGAGACCCAGTACTTC. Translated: CASGYKETQYF.

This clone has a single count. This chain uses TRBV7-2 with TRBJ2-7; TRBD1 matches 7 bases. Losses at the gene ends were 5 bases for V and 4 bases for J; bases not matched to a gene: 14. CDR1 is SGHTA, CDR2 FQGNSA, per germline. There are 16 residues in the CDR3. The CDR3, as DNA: TGTGCCAGCAGCCCGCAACCAGGGACAGCCCAATACGAGCAGTACTTC. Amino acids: CASSPQPGTAQYEQYF.

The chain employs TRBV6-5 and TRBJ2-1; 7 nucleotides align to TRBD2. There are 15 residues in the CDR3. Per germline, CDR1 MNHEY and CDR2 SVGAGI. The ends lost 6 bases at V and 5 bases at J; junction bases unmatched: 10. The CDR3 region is CASRQRDGINNEQFF. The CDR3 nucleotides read TGTGCCAGCAGGCAGCGGGACGGGATAAACAATGAGCAGTTCTTC.

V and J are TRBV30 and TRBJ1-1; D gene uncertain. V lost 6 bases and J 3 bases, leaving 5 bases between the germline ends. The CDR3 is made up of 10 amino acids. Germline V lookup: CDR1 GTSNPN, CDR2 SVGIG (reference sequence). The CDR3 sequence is CACRDTEAFF. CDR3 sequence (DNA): TGTGCCTGTAGAGACACTGAAGCTTTCTTT.

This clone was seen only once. Written as DNA, the CDR3 is TGTGCCAGCTCGGGAGCGGGTGTAGCCAAAAACATTCAGTACTTC. Translating gives CASSGAGVAKNIQYF. V usage is TRBV6-1 and J usage is TRBJ2-4; perhaps TRBD2 as D (6 bases). The CDR3 length is 15 residues. Trimming removed 8 bases from V and 0 bases from J, with 14 bases in between. Germline V gives CDR1 MNHNS, CDR2 SASEGT.

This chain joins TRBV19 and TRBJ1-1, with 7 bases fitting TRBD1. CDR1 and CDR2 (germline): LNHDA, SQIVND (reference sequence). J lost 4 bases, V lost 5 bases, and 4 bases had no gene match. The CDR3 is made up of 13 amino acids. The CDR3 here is CASSVRQGTEAFF. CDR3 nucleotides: TGTGCCAGTAGTGTTCGACAGGGCACTGAAGCTTTCTTT.

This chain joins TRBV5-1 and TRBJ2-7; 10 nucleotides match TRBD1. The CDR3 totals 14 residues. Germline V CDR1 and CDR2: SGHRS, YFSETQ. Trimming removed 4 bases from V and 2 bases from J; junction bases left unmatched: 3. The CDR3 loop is CASSGGTGAYEQYF. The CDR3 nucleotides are TGCGCCAGCAGCGGCGGGACAGGGGCCTACGAGCAGTACTTC.

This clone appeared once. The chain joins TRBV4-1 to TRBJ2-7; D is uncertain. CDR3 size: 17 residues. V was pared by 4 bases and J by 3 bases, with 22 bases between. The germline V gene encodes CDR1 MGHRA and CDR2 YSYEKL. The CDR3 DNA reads TGCGCCAGCAGCCCCGCATTGGTACCGATGCCAATCTACGAGCAGTACTTC. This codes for CASSPALVPMPIYEQYF.

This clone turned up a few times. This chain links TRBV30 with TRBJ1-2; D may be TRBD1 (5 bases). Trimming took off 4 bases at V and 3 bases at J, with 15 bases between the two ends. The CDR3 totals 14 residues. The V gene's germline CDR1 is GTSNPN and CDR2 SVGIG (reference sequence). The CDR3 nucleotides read TGTGCCTGGACAGGGCGCGGGTTCGACTATGGCTACACCTTC. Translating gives CAWTGRGFDYGYTF.

As DNA, the CDR3 is TGTGCCAGCAGCCCGCTCCTCCCTAGTAGTTACAATGAGCAGTTCTTC. Translated, it gives CASSPLLPSSYNEQFF. This chain uses TRBV11-2 with TRBJ2-1; no clear D gene. CDR1 is SGHAT and CDR2 is FQNNGV in the germline V gene. With 5 bases removed from V and 4 bases from J, the gap between germline ends came to 18 bases. The CDR3 loop spans 16 amino acids.

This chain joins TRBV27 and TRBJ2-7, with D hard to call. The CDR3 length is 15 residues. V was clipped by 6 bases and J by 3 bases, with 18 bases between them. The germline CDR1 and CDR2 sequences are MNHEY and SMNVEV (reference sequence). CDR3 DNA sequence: TGTGCCAGCAGACTGACCTATCTCGGGCGCTACGAGCAGTACTTC. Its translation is CASRLTYLGRYEQYF.

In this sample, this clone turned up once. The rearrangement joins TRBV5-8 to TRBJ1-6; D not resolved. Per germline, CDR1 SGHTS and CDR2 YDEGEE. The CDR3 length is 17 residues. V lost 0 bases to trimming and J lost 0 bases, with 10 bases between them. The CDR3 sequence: CASSLAAGSSYNSPLHF. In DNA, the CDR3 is TGTGCCAGCAGCTTGGCCGCGGGGAGCTCCTATAATTCACCCCTCCACTTT. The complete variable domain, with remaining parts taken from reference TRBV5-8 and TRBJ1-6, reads EAGVTQSPTHLIKTRGQQATLRCSPISGHTSVYWYQQALGLGLQFLLWYDEGEERNRGNFPPRFSGRQFPNYSSELNVNALELEDSALYLCASSLAAGSSYNSPLHFGNGTRLTVT.

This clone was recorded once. The CDR3 nucleotides are TGTGCCAGCAGTGGGGCAGGGAGCCTCTCCTACGAGCAGTACTTC. Amino acid sequence: CASSGAGSLSYEQYF. The rearrangement joins TRBV25-1 to TRBJ2-7; D may be TRBD1 or TRBD2 (5 bases each). The CDR3 runs 15 residues. Germline CDR1 and CDR2: MGHDK and SYGVNS. Trimming cost V 4 bases and J 0 bases, with 13 bases left between them.

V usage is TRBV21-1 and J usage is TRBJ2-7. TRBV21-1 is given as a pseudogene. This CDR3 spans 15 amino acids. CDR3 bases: TGTGCCAGCAGCACCGAGGGTTTGGGACCTTACGAGCAGTACTTC. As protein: CASSTEGLGPYEQYF.